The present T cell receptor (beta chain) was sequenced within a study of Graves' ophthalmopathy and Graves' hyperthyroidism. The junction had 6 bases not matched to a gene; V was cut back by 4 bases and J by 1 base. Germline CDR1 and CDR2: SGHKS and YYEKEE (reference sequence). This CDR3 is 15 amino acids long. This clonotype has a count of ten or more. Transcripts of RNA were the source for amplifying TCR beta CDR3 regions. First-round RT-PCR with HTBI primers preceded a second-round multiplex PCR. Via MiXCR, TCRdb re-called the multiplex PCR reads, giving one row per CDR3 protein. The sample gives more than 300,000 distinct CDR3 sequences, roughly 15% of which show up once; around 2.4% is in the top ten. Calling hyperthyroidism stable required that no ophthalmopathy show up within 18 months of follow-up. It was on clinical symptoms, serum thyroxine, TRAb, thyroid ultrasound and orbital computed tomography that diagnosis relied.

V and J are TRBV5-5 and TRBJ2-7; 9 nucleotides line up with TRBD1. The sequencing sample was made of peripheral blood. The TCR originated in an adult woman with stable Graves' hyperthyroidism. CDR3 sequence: CASSNRDRASYEQYF. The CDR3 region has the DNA TGTGCCAGCAGCAACAGGGACAGGGCATCCTACGAGCAGTACTTC.